This T cell receptor (beta chain) was observed in a study of shared clonotypes between healthy human individuals. The wider study: For every donor, three CD4 naive, three CD4 memory, two CD8 naive and one CD8 memory plates were used. Whole-study findings and limits: For naive CD4 cells, roughly 4.6% of clonotypes were shared across a few donors.

The assay was carried out at the deep level. The data were produced by immunoSEQ multiplex PCR, yet TCRdb's version contains in-frame clones alone and is incomplete. The sample lists roughly 2 million clones; roughly 95% were seen once. In regard to this clone: Its antigen is as yet unknown.

The CDR3 is made up of 14 amino acids. The ends were cut back, 1 base at V and 3 bases at J, with 10 bases in the middle. From germline, CDR1 is SEHNR and CDR2 FQNEAQ (reference sequence). Naive CD8 cells lacked CD45RO, underwent positive selection for CCR7 and left out terminally differentiated effector memory CD45RA+ cells. Every donor, a Caucasian adult, lived in Nashville, Tennessee. Input material: naive CD8+ T cells sorted from blood. This chain connects TRBV7-9 to TRBJ2-7; D perhaps matches TRBD1 (6 bases). This receptor was obtained from a man aged 18 to 30 in good health. The CDR3 sequence: CASSLEQGRYEQYF. The DNA of the CDR3 is TGTGCCAGCAGCTTAGAACAGGGTCGCTACGAGCAGTACTTC.